This T cell receptor beta chain originates from a study of identifying expanded T cells in peripheral blood. Study-level findings and limits: Across healthy donors, higher total template counts meant significantly greater two-week count variance. Roughly 1.2 clones differed between technical replicates, versus around 15 and 18 over time.

Collection occurred without any documented infections or immune events in donors. The CDR3 has 15 residues. Germline assignment: CDR1 SGHVS and CDR2 FQNEAQ. V lost 5 bases, J lost 7 bases, and 11 bases stayed unmatched. The repertoire was sequenced with immunoSEQ multiplex PCR; TCRdb's copy has only in-frame clones and lacks some. The sample yields about 85,000 clones, 89% seen once. Worth noting for this clone: Its antigen is as yet unknown.

The TCR originated in a person between 18 and 75 years old in good health. V gene TRBV7-8 combines with J gene TRBJ2-1, with 7 bases matching TRBD2. Material for sequencing was blood. In DNA form, the CDR3 reads TGTGCCAGCAGCCCGAGCCCGGGAGGAGTAAATGAGCAGTTCTTC. It encodes CASSPSPGGVNEQFF. Drawing the rest from reference TRBV7-8 and TRBJ2-1, the complete variable domain is GAGVSQSPRYKVAKRGQDVALRCDPISGHVSLFWYQQALGQGPEFLTYFQNEAQLDKSGLPSDRFFAERPEGSVSTLKIQRTQQEDSAVYLCASSPSPGGVNEQFFGPGTRLTVL.